The 19 T cell receptor beta chains below were found in one sample sequenced in a study of vaccination effects on CD4 cells after COVID-19. Following culture for about ten days, CD4+ T cells were isolated. Each person got two doses of an mRNA SARS-CoV-2 vaccine, BNT162b2 or mRNA-1273. No antigens are known for them. Sequencing was performed with immunoSEQ multiplex PCR; in TCRdb, only in-frame clones are kept and a portion is missing. In the table there are 45,000 to 65,000 clones, 78% of which are singletons. This specimen was CD4+ T cells from PBMCs cultured without peptide, taken after COVID-19 vaccination. These TCRs come from a human donor who received a COVID-19 vaccine.

The chain combines TRBV30 with TRBJ2-1, with a possible D match to TRBD2 (6 bases). The CDR3 covers 14 residues. V shed 2 bases and J shed 7 bases, with 15 bases lying between them. Germline V gives CDR1 GTSNPN, CDR2 SVGIG (reference sequence). CDR3 in DNA: TGTGCCTGGAGTACGGGGACTTCTACAAATGAGCAGTTCTTC. Amino acids: CAWSTGTSTNEQFF.

This chain connects TRBV3-1 (or the pseudogene TRBV3-2) to TRBJ2-1, with TRBD2 identical over 7 bases. Germline V gene lookup returns CDR1 LGHDT and CDR2 YNNKEL (reference sequence). The CDR3 loop spans 14 amino acids. Trimming cost V 4 bases and J 7 bases; bases outside gene matches: 7. The CDR3 DNA reads as TGTGCCAGCAGCCCGAGTCTAGCGGAGAATGAGCAGTTCTTC. Translating it yields CASSPSLAENEQFF.

The chain links TRBV7-2 to TRBJ2-3; 8 nucleotides align to TRBD2. Germline CDR1 and CDR2: SGHTA and FQGNSA. The ends lost 4 bases at V and 7 bases at J; junction bases unmatched: 16. The CDR3 has 17 amino acids. The CDR3 nucleotides read TGTGCCAGCAGCTCCGCGGGGGCCGGAGCGGGAGACAATACGCAGTATTTT. Its protein is CASSSAGAGAGDNTQYF.

The rearrangement uses TRBV11-2 and TRBJ1-5; the D is unclear. This CDR3 is built from 12 residues. The V end lost 0 bases, the J end lost 6 bases, and 3 bases lay between the germline ends. The germline V gene has CDR1 SGHAT and CDR2 FQNNGV. The chain's CDR3 is CASSLDGQPQHF. The CDR3 bases are TGTGCCAGCAGCTTAGATGGTCAGCCCCAGCATTTT.

This CDR3 is CASSFLGASEKLFF. The CDR3 DNA is TGTGCCAGCAGTTTCCTCGGGGCTTCTGAAAAACTGTTTTTT. The gene calls are TRBV27 and TRBJ1-4; TRBD1 is a possible D gene (5 bases). The germline V and J ends were trimmed by 3 bases and 7 bases, with 12 bases remaining between them. The CDR3 runs 14 residues. CDR1 is MNHEY, CDR2 SMNVEV, per germline (reference sequence).

The chain employs TRBV5-1 and TRBJ2-1, with TRBD1 matching 11 bases. Trimming at V came to 7 bases and at J to 7 bases, leaving 7 bases not matched to a gene. The CDR3 covers 14 residues. The germline V gene encodes CDR1 SGHRS and CDR2 YFSETQ. CDR3 residues: CASGTGGLGNEQFF. CDR3 DNA sequence: TGCGCCAGCGGGACAGGGGGATTGGGTAATGAGCAGTTCTTC.

V and J are TRBV5-6 and TRBJ2-2; 12 bases line up with TRBD2. Germline CDR1 SGHDT, CDR2 YYEEEE. After removal of 4 bases from V and 5 bases from J, the junction contained 12 bases not matched to a gene. The CDR3 is 18 amino acids. As DNA, the CDR3 is TGTGCCAGCAGCCCCCAACAAGGACTAGCGGGGATAACCGGGGAGCTGTTTTTT. This encodes CASSPQQGLAGITGELFF.

The chain employs TRBV7-9 and TRBJ1-1; possible D gene TRBD1, 6 bases. The germline V gene encodes CDR1 SEHNR and CDR2 FQNEAQ (reference sequence). Trimming pared 6 bases from V and 6 bases from J, leaving 14 bases between. The CDR3 is 13 residues long. CDR3 amino acids: CASRKTGTPEAFF. CDR3 nucleotides: TGTGCCAGCAGGAAAACCGGGACACCTGAAGCTTTCTTT.

The J gene is TRBJ1-5, the V gene TRBV6-2 or TRBV6-3; D remains unclear. Trimming took 0 bases from V and 9 from J, leaving 9 bases between them. The length of the CDR3 is 13 residues. Germline CDR1 is MNHEY and CDR2 is SVGEGT. Written as DNA, the CDR3 is TGTGCCAGCAGTTACTCCCTTTACATGCCCCAGCATTTT. This gives the protein CASSYSLYMPQHF.

This clone was found a few times. The J gene is TRBJ2-1, the V gene TRBV19; 8 bases fit TRBD1. V lost 4 bases to trimming and J lost 5 bases; unmatched junction nucleotides: 7. The CDR3 contains 15 residues. CDR1 is LNHDA, CDR2 SQIVND, per germline (reference sequence). CDR3 in amino acids: CASSTPRDRNNEQFF. CDR3 nucleotide sequence: TGTGCCAGTAGTACCCCTAGGGACAGGAACAATGAGCAGTTCTTC.

The chain is built from TRBV11-2 and TRBJ2-7; 8 nucleotides match TRBD1. Germline assignment: CDR1 SGHAT and CDR2 FQNNGV. This CDR3 comprises 14 residues. The junction had 5 bases not matched to a gene; V was cut back by 7 bases and J by 0 bases. The CDR3 DNA sequence: TGTGCCAGCAAGGTGGGACAGGCCTCCTACGAGCAGTACTTC. This encodes CASKVGQASYEQYF.

The chain combines TRBV27 with TRBJ2-1; D might be TRBD1 or TRBD2, each matching 7 bases. The CDR3 length is 13 residues. Germline CDR1 and CDR2: MNHEY and SMNVEV (reference sequence). Trimming cost V 7 bases and J 6 bases, with 13 bases left between them. CDR3 sequence reads: CASTRRGGNEQFF. DNA for the CDR3: TGTGCCAGCACCCGCAGGGGGGGCAATGAGCAGTTCTTC.

The V call is TRBV5-1, the J call TRBJ2-1; TRBD1 matches at 9 bases. V shed 3 bases, J shed 0 bases, and the junction held 7 bases outside the gene matches. From germline, CDR1 is SGHRS and CDR2 YFSETQ. This CDR3 is 17 amino acids long. The CDR3 protein is CASSSGQGLSSYNEQFF. The DNA of the CDR3 is TGCGCCAGCAGCTCGGGACAGGGATTAAGCTCCTACAATGAGCAGTTCTTC.

The rearrangement uses TRBV5-4 and TRBJ2-3; D gene unclear. V gave up 4 bases and J gave up 4 bases, with 13 bases separating them. This CDR3 is built from 14 residues. Germline-derived CDR1 and CDR2 are SGHNT and YYREEE (reference sequence). CDR3 DNA sequence: TGTGCCAGCAGCCTTGAGATTGGCTCAGATACGCAGTATTTT. Amino acids: CASSLEIGSDTQYF.

The rearrangement links TRBV30 to TRBJ1-2; the match to TRBD1 covers 7 bases. V lost 2 bases, J lost 7 bases, and 7 bases stayed unmatched. Germline V CDR1 and CDR2: GTSNPN, SVGIG (reference sequence). The CDR3 has 13 residues. The CDR3 region has the DNA TGTGCCTGGAGTTCCAGGGGGATCAGTGGCTACACCTTC. Protein product: CAWSSRGISGYTF.

V usage is TRBV6-5 and J usage is TRBJ2-7; D possibly uses TRBD1 or TRBD2 (5 bases each). Trimming left V 6 bases short and J 5 bases short, with 17 bases between. The CDR3 has 14 residues. Germline V CDR1 and CDR2: MNHEY, SVGAGI. The CDR3 sequence is CASSLRGPGNEQYF. CDR3 nucleotides: TGTGCCAGCAGCCTGAGGGGTCCGGGGAACGAGCAGTACTTC.

In nucleotides, the CDR3 is TGCGCCAGCAGCCCCGGACTAGCGGGACACAATGAGCAGTTCTTC. This codes for CASSPGLAGHNEQFF. V gene TRBV5-1 combines with J gene TRBJ2-1; TRBD2 aligns across 12 bases. Germline assignment: CDR1 SGHRS and CDR2 YFSETQ. V shed 4 bases, J shed 5 bases, and the junction held 4 bases outside the gene matches. There are 15 residues in the CDR3.

The V gene is TRBV15, the J gene TRBJ2-5; D remains unclear. The CDR3 extends over 14 amino acids. The V end lost 1 base, the J end lost 1 base, and 7 bases lay between the germline ends. CDR1 and CDR2 from the germline V gene are LNHNV and YYDKDF (reference sequence). As DNA, the CDR3 is TGTGCCACCAGCAGAGGTGGAGCCCAAGAGACCCAGTACTTC. Translation: CATSRGGAQETQYF. Looking up the rest from reference TRBV15 and TRBJ2-5 gives the full variable domain: DAMVIQNPRYQVTQFGKPVTLSCSQTLNHNVMYWYQQKSSQAPKLLFHYYDKDFNNEADTPDNFQSRRPNTSFCFLDIRSPGLGDTAMYLCATSRGGAQETQYFGPGTRLLVL.

The J gene is TRBJ1-2, the V gene TRBV6-5, with a possible D match to TRBD1 (5 bases). The CDR3 length is 14 residues. CDR1 is MNHEY, CDR2 SVGAGI, per germline. V shed 7 bases and J shed 4 bases, with 16 bases lying between them. The CDR3 sequence is CASNSRDGTYGYTF. The CDR3 bases are TGTGCCAGCAACTCCCGGGACGGTACCTATGGCTACACCTTC.